One and the same sample provided the 8 T cell receptor beta chains below, sequenced in a study of vaccination effects on CD4 cells after COVID-19 (dated 2022 in TCRdb). The method behind the library was the immunoSEQ multiplex PCR assay. TCRdb took this table from immuneACCESS and kept in-frame rearrangements with V and J called. Such tables lack part of the clones; where checked against another copy, unresolved V genes explain under half of the gap, and the rest is unexplained. The sample records fewer than 75,000 clones, 65% to 80% of which are singletons. The ten largest account for about 2.4% of the sample. After about 10 days of culture, CD4+ T cells were isolated with the EasySep CD4+ T cell isolation kit. Two doses of either the BNT162b2 or the mRNA-1273 mRNA SARS-CoV-2 vaccine were administered to participants. Antigens of these TCRs are unknown. The sequenced sample was CD4+ T cells from PBMCs cultured without peptide, obtained after COVID-19 vaccination. The receptors were gathered from a human donor who received a COVID-19 vaccine.

This clone was detected only a few times. V is TRBV2 and J is TRBJ1-2; D gene uncertain. The V gene lost 7 bases and the J gene lost 6 bases, with 15 bases spanning the gap. Looked up from germline, CDR1 is SNHLY and CDR2 is FYNNEI. The CDR3 is made up of 13 amino acids. CDR3 protein: CASTLGGVDGYTF. The CDR3, as DNA: TGTGCCAGCACCCTAGGCGGGGTGGATGGCTACACCTTC.

The chain carries TRBV3-1 (or the pseudogene TRBV3-2) and TRBJ2-7; no reliable D call. V was shortened by 1 base and J by 3 bases, with 7 bases between the two germline ends. CDR1 is LGHDT, CDR2 YNNKEL, per germline (reference sequence). The CDR3 loop spans 13 amino acids. Written as DNA, the CDR3 is TGTGCCAGCAGCCAAGGACCGAACTACGAGCAGTACGTC. This sequence encodes CASSQGPNYEQYV.

CDR3 sequence (DNA): TGCAGCGTCGCTGTACTAGCGGGGCAGGCGAATGAGCAGTTCTTC. It yields the protein CSVAVLAGQANEQFF. The V and J genes are TRBV29-1 and TRBJ2-1; 10 bases map to TRBD2. V shed 6 bases, J shed 7 bases, and the junction held 12 bases outside the gene matches. CDR1 is SQVTM and CDR2 is ANQGSEA in the germline V gene. The CDR3 spans 15 residues.

This chain connects TRBV5-4 to TRBJ1-2; D uncertain. The CDR3 contains 14 residues. V lost 0 bases and J 0 bases, leaving 6 bases between the germline ends. CDR1 SGHNT and CDR2 YYREEE come from the germline V gene (reference sequence). The CDR3 coding sequence is TGTGCCAGCAGCTTGGATACAGCTAACTATGGCTACACCTTC. It is translated as CASSLDTANYGYTF. Variable domain in full (rest from reference TRBV5-4 and TRBJ1-2): ETGVTQSPTHLIKTRGQQVTLRCSSQSGHNTVSWYQQALGQGPQFIFQYYREEENGRGNFPPRFSGLQFPNYSSELNVNALELDDSALYLCASSLDTANYGYTFGSGTRLTVV.

This clone is a singleton in its sample. This chain connects TRBV6-1 to TRBJ1-5; D unclear. Trimming removed 0 bases from V and 1 base from J, with 16 bases in between. CDR3 size: 18 residues. Looked up from germline, CDR1 is MNHNS and CDR2 is SASEGT. For the CDR3, the DNA is TGTGCCAGCAGTGAAGCTCGGAGGGATCCATTCAGCAATCAGCCCCAGCATTTT. Its protein is CASSEARRDPFSNQPQHF.

V and J are TRBV5-4 and TRBJ2-7; D uncertain. The CDR3 totals 14 residues. Germline V lookup: CDR1 SGHNT, CDR2 YYREEE (reference sequence). Trimming pared 2 bases from V and 2 bases from J, leaving 11 bases between. Here the CDR3 reads CASSFSTVPYEQYV. The DNA for the CDR3 is TGTGCCAGCAGCTTTTCAACGGTCCCCTACGAGCAGTACGTC.

The chain links TRBV4-1 to TRBJ1-6; no definite D call. The germline CDR1 and CDR2 sequences are MGHRA and YSYEKL. V lost 0 bases and J 0 bases, leaving 12 bases between the germline ends. The CDR3 runs 18 residues. The CDR3 coding sequence is TGCGCCAGCAGCCAAGATTATAGGTTCCGCTCCTATAATTCACCCCTCCACTTT. It yields the protein CASSQDYRFRSYNSPLHF.

In this sample, this clone turned up a few times. The chain carries TRBV7-9 and TRBJ2-2; 9 bases align to TRBD2. The germline CDR1 and CDR2 sequences are SEHNR and FQNEAQ (reference sequence). This CDR3 comprises 15 residues. V lost 6 bases to trimming and J lost 1 base; unmatched junction nucleotides: 3. CDR3 sequence: CASSGSGGNTGELFF. CDR3 nucleotides: TGTGCCAGCAGTGGTAGCGGGGGGAACACCGGGGAGCTGTTTTTT. The full variable domain, completed using reference TRBV7-9 and TRBJ2-2, is DTGVSQNPRHKITKRGQNVTFRCDPISEHNRLYWYRQTLGQGPEFLTYFQNEAQLEKSRLLSDRFSAERPKGSFSTLEIQRTEQGDSAMYLCASSGSGGNTGELFFGEGSRLTVL.